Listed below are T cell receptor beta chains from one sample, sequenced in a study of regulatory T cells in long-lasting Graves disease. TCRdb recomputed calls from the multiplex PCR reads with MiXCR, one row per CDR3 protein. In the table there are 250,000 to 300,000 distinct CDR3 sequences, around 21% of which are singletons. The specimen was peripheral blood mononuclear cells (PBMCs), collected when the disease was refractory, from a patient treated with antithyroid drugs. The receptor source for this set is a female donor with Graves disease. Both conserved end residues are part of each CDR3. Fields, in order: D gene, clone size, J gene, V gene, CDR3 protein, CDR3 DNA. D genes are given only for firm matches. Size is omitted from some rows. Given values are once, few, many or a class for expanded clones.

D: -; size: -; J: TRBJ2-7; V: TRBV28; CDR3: CASARSYEQYF; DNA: TGTGCCAGCGCCCGTTCTTACGAGCAGTACTTC
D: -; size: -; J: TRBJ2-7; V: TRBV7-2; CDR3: CASSLWEWDEQYF; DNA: TGTGCCAGCAGCTTGTGGGAGTGGGACGAGCAGTACTTC
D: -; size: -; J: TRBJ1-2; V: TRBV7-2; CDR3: CASSFREGLANYGYTF; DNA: TGTGCCAGCAGCTTCAGGGAGGGGTTGGCTAACTATGGCTACACCTTC
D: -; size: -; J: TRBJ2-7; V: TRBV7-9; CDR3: CASSSFGRRYEQYF; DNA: TGTGCCAGCAGCTCCTTTGGGAGAAGGTACGAGCAGTACTTC
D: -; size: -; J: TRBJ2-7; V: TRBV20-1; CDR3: CSAATGRGSYEQYF; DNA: TGCAGTGCAGCCACAGGGAGAGGAAGCTACGAGCAGTACTTC
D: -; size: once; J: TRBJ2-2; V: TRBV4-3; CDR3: CASSQEEGYTGELFF; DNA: TGCGCCAGCAGCCAAGAGGAGGGTTACACCGGGGAGCTGTTTTTT
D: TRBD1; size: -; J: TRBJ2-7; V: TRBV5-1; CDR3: CASSLAGTGPSYEQYF; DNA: TGCGCCAGCAGCTTGGCCGGGACAGGGCCTTCCTACGAGCAGTACTTC
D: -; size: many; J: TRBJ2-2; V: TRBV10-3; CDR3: CAISDAGPNTGELFF; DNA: TGTGCCATCAGTGACGCAGGGCCAAACACCGGGGAGCTGTTTTTT
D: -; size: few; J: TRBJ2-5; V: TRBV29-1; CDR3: CSVEDVTKGWETQYF; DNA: TGCAGCGTTGAAGACGTTACGAAAGGCTGGGAGACCCAGTACTTC
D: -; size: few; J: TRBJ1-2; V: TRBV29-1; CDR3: CSVVRDDYGYTF; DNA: TGCAGCGTTGTACGGGACGACTATGGCTACACCTTC
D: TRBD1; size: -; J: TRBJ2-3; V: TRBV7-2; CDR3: CAGTGELTDTQYF; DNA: TGTGCCGGGACAGGGGAGCTCACAGATACGCAGTATTTT
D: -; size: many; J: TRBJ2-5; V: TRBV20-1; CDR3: CSSSRGGETQYF; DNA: TGCAGTTCATCACGGGGCGGGGAGACCCAGTACTTC
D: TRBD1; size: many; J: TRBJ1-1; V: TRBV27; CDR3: CASSQRQGMNTEAFF; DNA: TGTGCCAGCAGCCAGAGACAGGGCATGAACACTGAAGCTTTCTTT
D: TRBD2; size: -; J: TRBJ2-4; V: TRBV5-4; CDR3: CASSLAGREGHIQYF; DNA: TGTGCCAGCAGCTTGGCCGGGCGGGAGGGCCACATTCAGTACTTC
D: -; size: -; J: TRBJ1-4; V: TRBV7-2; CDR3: CASSGIKGLFF; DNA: TGTGCCAGCAGCGGGATTAAGGGGCTGTTTTTT
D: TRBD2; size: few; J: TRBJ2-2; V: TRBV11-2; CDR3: CASSLDGSGSAGELFF; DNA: TGTGCCAGCAGCTTAGATGGTAGCGGGAGTGCCGGGGAGCTGTTTTTT
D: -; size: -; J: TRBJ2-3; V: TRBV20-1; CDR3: CSARGTQGRVTDTQYF; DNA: TGCAGTGCTAGAGGAACTCAGGGGAGGGTCACAGATACGCAGTATTTT
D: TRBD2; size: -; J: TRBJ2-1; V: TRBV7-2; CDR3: CASGVGSGRYNEQFF; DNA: TGTGCCAGCGGGGTAGGAAGCGGGAGATACAATGAGCAGTTCTTC
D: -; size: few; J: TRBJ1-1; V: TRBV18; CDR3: CASSGGTDTEAFF; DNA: TGTGCCAGCTCTGGGGGGACCGACACTGAAGCTTTCTTT
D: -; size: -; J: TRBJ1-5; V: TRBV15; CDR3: CATGSNIPRGNQPQHF; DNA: TGTGCCACCGGCAGCAACATTCCGAGGGGCAATCAGCCCCAGCATTTT
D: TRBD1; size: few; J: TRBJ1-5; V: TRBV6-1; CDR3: CASRWGQGGQPQHF; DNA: TGTGCCAGCAGGTGGGGACAGGGGGGTCAGCCCCAGCATTTT
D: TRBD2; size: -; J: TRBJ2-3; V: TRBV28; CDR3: CSAGVSTDTQYF; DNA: TGTTCTGCGGGAGTGAGCACAGATACGCAGTATTTT
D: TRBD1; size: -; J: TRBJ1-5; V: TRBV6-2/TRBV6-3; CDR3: CASSYSLAQLRDRANQPQHF; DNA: TGTGCCAGCAGTTACTCCCTTGCGCAACTCCGGGACAGAGCCAATCAGCCCCAGCATTTT
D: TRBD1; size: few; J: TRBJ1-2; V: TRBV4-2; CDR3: CASSQPGQLAGDYGYTF; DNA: TGTGCCAGCAGCCAGCCGGGACAGCTCGCCGGGGACTATGGCTACACCTTC
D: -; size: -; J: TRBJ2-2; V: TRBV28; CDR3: CASSITRPRRRSNPNTGELFF; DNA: TGTGCCAGCAGTATCACTAGGCCGAGGCGTCGCAGTAACCCGAACACCGGGGAGCTGTTTTTT
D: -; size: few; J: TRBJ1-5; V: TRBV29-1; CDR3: CSVGPFRDTSSNQPQHF; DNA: TGCAGCGTCGGCCCCTTTCGGGACACTTCTAGCAATCAGCCCCAGCATTTT
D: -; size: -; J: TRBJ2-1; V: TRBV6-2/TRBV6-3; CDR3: CASSVSQNNEQFF; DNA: TGTGCCAGCAGTGTTAGCCAGAACAATGAGCAGTTCTTC
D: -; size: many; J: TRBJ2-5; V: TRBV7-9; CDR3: CASFLVGVEETQYF; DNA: TGTGCCAGCTTCTTAGTGGGAGTAGAGGAGACCCAGTACTTC
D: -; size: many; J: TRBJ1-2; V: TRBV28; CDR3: CASSLAPAGDGYTF; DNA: TGTGCCAGCAGTCTGGCACCAGCAGGGGATGGCTACACCTTC
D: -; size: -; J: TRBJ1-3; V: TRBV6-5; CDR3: CASSYLKNTIYF; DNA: TGTGCCAGCAGTTACTTAAAAAACACCATATATTTT
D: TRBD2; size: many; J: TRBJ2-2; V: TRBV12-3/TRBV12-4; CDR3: CASDKDGTRNTGELFF; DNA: TGTGCCAGCGACAAGGACGGGACTAGAAACACCGGGGAGCTGTTTTTT
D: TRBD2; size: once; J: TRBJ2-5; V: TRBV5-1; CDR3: CASSSIAGKETQYF; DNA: TGCGCCAGCAGCTCCATAGCGGGAAAAGAGACCCAGTACTTC
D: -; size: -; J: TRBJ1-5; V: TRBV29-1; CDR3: CSVGVGGQPQHF; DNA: TGCAGCGTTGGGGTGGGGGGTCAGCCCCAGCATTTT
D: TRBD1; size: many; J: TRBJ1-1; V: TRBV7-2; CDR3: CASSRQQGNEAFF; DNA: TGTGCCAGCAGCCGCCAACAGGGGAATGAAGCTTTCTTT
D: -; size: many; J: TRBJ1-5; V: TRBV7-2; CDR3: CASSLKLGLLPQHF; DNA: TGTGCCAGCAGCTTAAAACTGGGACTGTTGCCCCAGCATTTT
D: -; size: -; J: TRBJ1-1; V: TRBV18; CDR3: CASSPQWMNTEAFF; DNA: TGTGCCAGCTCACCACAGTGGATGAACACTGAAGCTTTCTTT
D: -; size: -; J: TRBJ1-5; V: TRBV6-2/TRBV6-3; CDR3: CASSYSLLLGGQPQHF; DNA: TGTGCCAGCAGTTACTCGCTCCTTTTGGGGGGCCAGCCCCAGCATTTT
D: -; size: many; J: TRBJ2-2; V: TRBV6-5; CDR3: CASSYSLLRPELFF; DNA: TGTGCCAGCAGTTACTCCCTATTGCGACCTGAGCTGTTTTTT
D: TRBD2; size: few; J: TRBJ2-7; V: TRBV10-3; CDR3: CAISEYQREDEQYF; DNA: TGTGCCATCAGTGAGTACCAGCGGGAAGACGAGCAGTACTTC